This T cell receptor beta chain originates from a study of CD8+ T cells in alopecia areata. Looking at the study overall: The study gave tofacitinib for 6 to 18 months, then 6 months off drug. Patients given treatment had severity scored by the percentage of scalp area affected.

cDNA reverse transcribed from extracted RNA served as the sequencing template. Clones were sequenced by immunoSEQ multiplex PCR, and TCRdb holds only the in-frame ones, with some missing. The sample yields tens of thousands of clones, 25% to 35% seen once. A word on this clone: The antigen is not known.

Study conclusions and caveats: Clarity of TCR sharing across patients fell short of that in mice, possibly HLA-related.

This CDR3 comprises 14 residues. CDR1 and CDR2 from the germline V gene are SGDLS and YYNGEE. Trimming removed 7 bases from V and 4 bases from J, with 15 bases in between. Stated treatment: oral pan-JAK inhibitor, 5-10 mg twice daily. Lesional scalp punch biopsies and peripheral blood were collected from alopecia areata patients. Sequenced material: CD8+ T cells sorted from blood, taken at week 4, from a patient treated with tofacitinib. This chain joins TRBV9 and TRBJ2-1, with a tentative D call TRBD2 (6 bases). This clonotype originated in a human donor with alopecia areata. The CDR3 nucleotides read TGTGCCAGCGACCCCTCGGGAGAGTACAATGAGCAGTTCTTC. It specifies CASDPSGEYNEQFF.